This TCR beta chain was sequenced for a study of blood T cell repertoires in COVID-19. Study summary: The origin of the acute and convalescent COVID-19 samples was the United States, Italy and Spain.

Only one count was recorded for this clone. Clinical history as reported by participants underpinned cohort assignment. The CDR3 runs to 15 residues. Germline CDR1 is SEHNR and CDR2 is FQNEAQ (reference sequence). V dropped 5 bases and J dropped 10; count of bases not matched to a gene: 11. Original analysis: Estimation of nucleated cell counts was performed using reference gene primer amplification. Profiling relied on immunoSEQ multiplex PCR, and the TCRdb table lists in-frame clones only, not all of them. V and J calls and clone size are as listed in that table; D and trimming were resolved from the DNA. The table lists some 310,000 clones, roughly 86% of them singletons.

This rearrangement joins TRBV7-9 to TRBJ1-6; 7 bases are a match to TRBD1. The sample was PBMCs or T cells enriched from blood (not recorded which). The sequence came from a young woman who had recovered from COVID-19. The CDR3 sequence is CASSAPTGIISPLHF. CDR3 nucleotide sequence: TGTGCCAGCAGCGCCCCGACAGGGATTATCTCACCCCTCCACTTT.